The clone carrying this T cell receptor (beta chain) was recorded many times. Carried by each TCR cDNA molecule was a unique molecular identifier. TCRdb processed the 5' RACE reads anew with MiXCR; each CDR3 protein has one entry. The repertoire has about 24,000 distinct CDR3 sequences, less than 3.5% of them found once; the top ten carry 25% to 35%. CDR3 length equals 15 residues. V shed 5 bases and J 8 bases; nucleotides not matched to a gene: 8. Per germline, CDR1 MGHRA and CDR2 YSYEKL. This entry comes from a study of spatial heterogeneity in lung cancer. Sample time point: sample taken at primary tumor resection. The input material, whole RNA from tumor, nontumor lung or frozen PBMC, was sequenced unsorted. Samples came from roughly 75 TRACERx patients with untreated early-stage lung cancer.

The receptor was derived from a female donor with early-stage non-small cell lung cancer. V is TRBV4-1 and J is TRBJ1-4, with 10 bases identical to TRBD1. The sequencing here drew on PBMCs, taken at surgery. The chain's CDR3 is CASSARPGQGEKLFF. CDR3 sequence (DNA): TGCGCCAGCAGCGCGCGACCGGGACAGGGGGAAAAACTGTTTTTT.